The clone carrying this TCR beta chain came up once. V gave up 3 bases and J gave up 1 base, with 4 bases separating them. Per the germline V gene, CDR1 is SQVTM and CDR2 is ANQGSEA. The CDR3 sequence is 13 residues long. Per the original methods: Nucleated cell number was recorded as an estimate derived from reference gene primer amplification. Method: immunoSEQ multiplex PCR; TCRdb's copy keeps in-frame clones and lacks some. V, J and clone size reflect that table, while D and trimming were determined from the DNA. The sample includes approximately 110,000 clones, 80% to 95% seen only once; the top ten take 2.1%. The sample originates from a study of blood T cell repertoires in COVID-19.

This receptor was identified in a man aged 45-65 years with COVID-19, enrolled during active disease. This chain connects TRBV29-1 to TRBJ2-6; no clear D gene. The sequenced material came from peripheral blood. CDR3 region: CSVEESGANVLTF. CDR3 sequence (DNA): TGCAGCGTTGAGGAGTCTGGGGCCAACGTCCTGACTTTC.